These 2 T cell receptor beta chains came from one sample sequenced in a study of regulatory T cells in long-lasting Graves disease. Time point denoted: newly diagnosed GD, antithyroid drugs for less than 3 months. Generation of the TCR library employed RNA extracted from PBMCs. Arm-PCR with iRepertoire HTBI primers amplified the CDR3 regions for these TCR beta libraries. TCRdb passed the multiplex PCR reads through MiXCR, listing each CDR3 protein once. The table records hundreds of thousands of distinct CDR3 sequences, around 15% of them present only once. The sample was also linked to a second study, of T cells in Graves' hyperthyroidism and ophthalmopathy.

The source was peripheral blood mononuclear cells (PBMCs), collected at new diagnosis, from a patient treated with antithyroid drugs. These receptors came from a woman aged 30 to 39 with Graves disease.

There are many counts of this clonotype. This chain uses TRBV29-1 with TRBJ2-3, with TRBD1 identical over 9 bases. The junction had 14 bases not matched to a gene; V was cut back by 6 bases and J by 4 bases. Germline V gives CDR1 SQVTM, CDR2 ANQGSEA. This CDR3 comprises 16 residues. The CDR3 nucleotides read TGCAGCGTCCAACCTACCGGGACAGGGTTAGCAGATACGCAGTATTTT. Residues: CSVQPTGTGLADTQYF.

Comments on this clonotype: Given a much more abundant clone one base away, this may be a read error. The chain employs TRBV27 and TRBJ2-2; the D gene is possibly TRBD2 (6 bases). The length of the CDR3 is 15 residues. Germline CDR1 reads MNHEY; CDR2 reads SMNVEV (reference sequence). CDR3 loop: CASSKTRANAGELFF. CDR3 coding DNA: TGTGCCAGCAGTAAGACTAGGGCGAACGCCGGGGAGCTGTTTTTT.